Listed below are T cell receptor beta chains from one sample, sequenced in a study of blood T cells in healthy people across ages. In TCRdb, the 5' RACE reads were re-called with MiXCR into one record per CDR3 protein. This sample carries some 1,500,000 distinct CDR3 sequences, less than 45% of them seen once, and the ten largest clones take roughly 3.7%. Sequencing was carried out using blood. The receptors shown here come from a woman under 30 in good health. Both conserved end residues are part of each CDR3. The D gene is left open where the match is weak. Part of the rows lack a size; the others show once, few, many or a class for expanded clones.

v_gene	abundance	d_gene	j_gene	CDR3nt	CDR3aa
TRBV12-3/TRBV12-4	few	.	TRBJ2-7	TGTGCCAGCAGCAGCCGGGACATCCACAACGAGCAGTACTTC	CASSSRDIHNEQYF
TRBV12-3/TRBV12-4	few	TRBD1	TRBJ1-4	TGTGCCAGCAGTATCAGGGGGCCGACTAATGAAAAACTGTTTTTT	CASSIRGPTNEKLFF
TRBV6-5	.	.	TRBJ1-1	TGTGCCAGCAGTTACAGAACCGGCACTGAAGCTTTCTTT	CASSYRTGTEAFF
TRBV9	.	.	TRBJ2-3	TGTGCCAGCAGCGCTCGACAGAGTTTAAACACAGATACGCAGTATTTT	CASSARQSLNTDTQYF
TRBV3-1	few	.	TRBJ2-3	TGTGCCAGCAGCCAACGGTTGTTTAGGACAGATACGCAGTATTTT	CASSQRLFRTDTQYF
TRBV12-5	.	.	TRBJ1-5	TGTGCTAGTGGTGCCGGGAATGGCAATCAGCCCCAGCATTTT	CASGAGNGNQPQHF
TRBV21-1	few	.	TRBJ2-7	TGTGCCAGCAGCAAAGAGCCGGGACTGAGGAGCTCCTACGAGCAGTACTTC	CASSKEPGLRSSYEQYF
TRBV6-6	few	TRBD1	TRBJ1-5	TGTGCCAGCAGTTATTGGGACAGGGACCAGAATCAGCCCCAGCATTTT	CASSYWDRDQNQPQHF
TRBV20-1	.	TRBD1	TRBJ1-6	TGCAGTGCTAGTTATGGGACAGGGGGTAATTCACCCCTCCACTTT	CSASYGTGGNSPLHF
TRBV29-1	many	.	TRBJ2-7	TGCAGCGTTGCCAGGGTCCTTTCCTACGAGCAGTACTTC	CSVARVLSYEQYF
TRBV10-1	few	.	TRBJ2-7	TGCGCCAGCAGTGAGTCAACGAGGACCGGGCAGTACTTC	CASSESTRTGQYF
TRBV2	.	.	TRBJ1-4	TGTGCCAGCAGTGGGACTGAGGGGGAGAAACTGTTTTTT	CASSGTEGEKLFF
TRBV19	.	TRBD1	TRBJ2-1	TGTGCCAGTAGTGCAACGACAGGGGGCTTGTTCTTC	CASSATTGGLFF
TRBV2	.	TRBD1	TRBJ2-1	TGTGCCAGCAGTACAGGACAGGGTAATTTCTACAATGAGCAGTTCTTC	CASSTGQGNFYNEQFF
TRBV7-9	few	TRBD2	TRBJ2-3	TGTGCCAGCAGCTGGGTTAGCGGGGGGCGCGCTAGCACAGATACGCAGTATTTT	CASSWVSGGRASTDTQYF
TRBV3-1	few	TRBD1	TRBJ1-1	TGTGCCAGCAGCCAACCTCAGGGGGCGCGTACTGAAGCTTTCTTT	CASSQPQGARTEAFF
TRBV11-3	few	.	TRBJ2-1	TGTGCCAGCAGCTTAGATCCGGGATCCCACAATGAGCAGTTCTTC	CASSLDPGSHNEQFF
TRBV7-2	.	TRBD2	TRBJ2-5	TGTGCCAGCAGCTTAAGCACTAGCGGGGGCGGTGAGACCCAGTACTTC	CASSLSTSGGGETQYF
TRBV6-2/TRBV6-3	few	TRBD2	TRBJ2-1	TGTGCCAGCAGTTCCGGGACTAGTTCCCTCAATGGGCAGTTCTTC	CASSSGTSSLNGQFF
TRBV7-8	few	TRBD2	TRBJ2-5	TGTGCCAGCAGCTTAGGTGGGAGGGAAGAGACCCAGTACTTC	CASSLGGREETQYF
TRBV7-2	few	.	TRBJ2-3	TGTGCCAGCAGCTTAGTAAAGCGGGCAGATACGCAGTATTTT	CASSLVKRADTQYF
TRBV7-2	.	.	TRBJ1-1	TGTGCCAGCAGCCCACAGGGTCTCGGGTACACTGAAGCTTTCTTT	CASSPQGLGYTEAFF
TRBV27	.	.	TRBJ1-2	TGTGCCAGCAGTTTAGTCGGAGTCGGCAAAAACTATGGCTACACCTTC	CASSLVGVGKNYGYTF
TRBV7-8	few	.	TRBJ2-3	TGTGCCAGCAGCCGTTCCCAAGGCTCCACAGATACGCAGTATTTT	CASSRSQGSTDTQYF
TRBV13	.	TRBD1	TRBJ2-7	TGTGCCAGCAGCTTAATTGGGACAGGGGTATACGAGCAGTACTTC	CASSLIGTGVYEQYF
TRBV5-1	few	.	TRBJ1-1	TGCGCCAGCAGATCGCGAGGGGCAAGCACTGAAGCTTTCTTT	CASRSRGASTEAFF
TRBV24-1	.	TRBD2	TRBJ2-1	TGTGCCACCAGTGATCCCCTAGCGGGAGCTGTCCATGAGCAGTTCTTC	CATSDPLAGAVHEQFF
TRBV4-3	.	.	TRBJ2-1	TGCGCCAGCAGCCACCAACTCAGGGGCAGGGCCAATGAGCAGTTCTTC	CASSHQLRGRANEQFF
TRBV10-3	.	TRBD1	TRBJ2-3	TGTGCCGCACAAAAGGGGGCCACAGATACGCAGTATTTT	CAAQKGATDTQYF
TRBV4-3	few	TRBD2	TRBJ2-5	TGCGCCAGCAGCCAAGAACTAGCGGGGTGGTACCAAGAGACCCAGTACTTC	CASSQELAGWYQETQYF
TRBV9	.	TRBD1	TRBJ1-2	TGTGCCAGCAGCTCGACAGGGGGTATCTATGGCTACACCTTC	CASSSTGGIYGYTF
TRBV3-1	.	TRBD2	TRBJ2-1	TGTGCCAGCAGCCAAGATCGGCTAGCGGCCGTCTACAATGAGCAGTTCTTC	CASSQDRLAAVYNEQFF
TRBV5-1	few	TRBD1	TRBJ2-2	TGCGCCAGCAGCCCGGGACAGGGTCGCACCGGGGAGCTGTTTTTT	CASSPGQGRTGELFF
TRBV7-6	once	.	TRBJ2-1	TGTGCCAGCAGCTTATTCATGGCGGGCTCCAGCTCCTACAATGAGCAGTTCTTC	CASSLFMAGSSSYNEQFF
TRBV20-1	few	TRBD2	TRBJ2-7	TGCAGTGCTAGAGATCCTGGGCGGGGGGCCTCCTACGAGCAGTACTTC	CSARDPGRGASYEQYF
TRBV29-1	.	TRBD2	TRBJ2-7	TGCAGCGTTCAGAGCGGGGGGCACCCAACCTACGAGCAGTACTTC	CSVQSGGHPTYEQYF
TRBV14	.	.	TRBJ1-4	TGTGCCAGCAGCCAAGGAGGACCTGATGTGAATGAAAAACTGTTTTTT	CASSQGGPDVNEKLFF
TRBV12-3/TRBV12-4	few	.	TRBJ1-1	TGTGCCAGCAGTTTAGTCGGCGGTCAAACTGAAGCTTTCTTT	CASSLVGGQTEAFF
TRBV7-2	few	TRBD2	TRBJ2-1	TGTGCCACCCGACTAGCGGCTCACAATGAGCAGTTCTTC	CATRLAAHNEQFF
TRBV28	once	TRBD1	TRBJ1-2	TGTGCCAGCAGTTCCCAGAGACAGGGAGGGAATGGCTACACCTTC	CASSSQRQGGNGYTF
TRBV9	many	.	TRBJ2-1	TGTGCCAGCAGCGTAGACGGCGGGGCCTACAATGAGCAGTTCTTC	CASSVDGGAYNEQFF
TRBV6-5	.	.	TRBJ2-7	TGTGCCAGCACCGCCACAGGGCTCGAGCAGTACTTC	CASTATGLEQYF
TRBV7-9	.	.	TRBJ1-6	TGTGCCAGCAAAGGACAGAATAATTCACCCCTCCACTTT	CASKGQNNSPLHF
TRBV27	few	TRBD1	TRBJ1-2	TGTGCCAGCAGTTGGACAGGGGGGACCTATGGCTACACCTTC	CASSWTGGTYGYTF
TRBV25-1	.	.	TRBJ1-6	TGTGCCAGCAGTGAGGGACTGGGCGAGAATTCACCCCTCCACTTT	CASSEGLGENSPLHF
TRBV28	.	TRBD1	TRBJ2-7	TGTGCCAGCAGTTGGTCGGCAGGGGGCTGCGAGCAGTACTTC	CASSWSAGGCEQYF
TRBV7-7	few	TRBD2	TRBJ2-1	TGTGCTAGCAGCTTAGGAGCGGGAGATGAGCAGTTCTTC	CASSLGAGDEQFF
TRBV25-1	.	TRBD2	TRBJ2-1	TGTGCCAGCAGTGAATTGCACGGGAGGGGCGAGCAGTTCTTC	CASSELHGRGEQFF
TRBV20-1	.	.	TRBJ1-4	TGCAGTGCTAGAGTGGTCGGGAGGATGGAATTGTTTTTT	CSARVVGRMELFF
TRBV7-2	few	.	TRBJ2-7	TGTGCCAGCAGCCCCTACAGGGACGAGCAGTACTTC	CASSPYRDEQYF